The clone carrying this TCR beta chain was counted between two and nine times. As yet, its antigen is unknown. The data were taken from a study of blood T cells in healthy people across ages. Overall study results and limits: Relative to aged donors, long-lived donors carried more naive CD4+ cells and displayed higher diversity.

Together with a sample-barcoded 5' primer, a J-beta primer mix was included in a second PCR lasting 7 to 11 cycles. CDR3-containing paired-end reads numbered at least 3 million in each sample. TCRdb recomputed calls from the 5' RACE reads with MiXCR, one row per CDR3 protein. The data contain roughly 720,000 distinct CDR3 sequences, roughly 50% of them seen just once; the ten biggest clones take up 40% to 50%. J lost 7 bases, V lost 6 bases, and 7 bases had no gene match. The V gene's germline CDR1 is MNHEY and CDR2 SVGEGT. The CDR3 spans 15 residues. The source material was blood. The J gene is TRBJ2-1, the V gene TRBV6-2 or TRBV6-3, with 12 nucleotides matching TRBD2. The TCR was taken from an elderly man in good health. CDR3 DNA sequence: TGTGCCAGCAGATCTAGCGGGAGGGGGGGGAATGAGCAGTTCTTC. Protein: CASRSSGRGGNEQFF.